This T cell receptor (beta chain) was retrieved from a study of control samples from healthy donors and cancer patients. Profiled with immunoSEQ multiplex PCR; TCRdb holds only in-frame clones, not every one. The data contain some 140,000 clones, more than 85% of them singletons. Germline V gene lookup returns CDR1 LNHDA and CDR2 SQIVND (reference sequence). This CDR3 has 15 residues. V gave up 4 bases and J gave up 1 base; unmatched junction bases: 1. This receptor was obtained from a woman in her thirties in good health. V gene TRBV19 combines with J gene TRBJ2-5; 12 bases map to TRBD2. Material for sequencing was blood. The CDR3 nucleotides are TGTGCCAGTAGTACTAGCGGGAGGGGCCAAGAGACCCAGTACTTC. Its translation is CASSTSGRGQETQYF.